The clone carrying this TCR beta chain was seen only once. The data were obtained in a study of CDR3 diversity in severe acne. TCRdb processed the PCR reads anew with MiXCR; each CDR3 protein has one entry. The table shows some 84,000 distinct CDR3 sequences, with 45% to 55% occurring only once. V shed 5 bases, J shed 7 bases, and the junction held 12 bases outside the gene matches. The CDR3 runs 15 residues. This clonotype was obtained from a male donor in good health, serving as a control. The chain recombines TRBV12-3 or TRBV12-4 with TRBJ2-7; 9 bases match TRBD2. Material for sequencing was blood. The CDR3 DNA reads as TGTGCCAGCAGTCTCCAGGGGGGACTAGCTGTAGAGCAGTACTTC. It translates to CASSLQGGLAVEQYF.